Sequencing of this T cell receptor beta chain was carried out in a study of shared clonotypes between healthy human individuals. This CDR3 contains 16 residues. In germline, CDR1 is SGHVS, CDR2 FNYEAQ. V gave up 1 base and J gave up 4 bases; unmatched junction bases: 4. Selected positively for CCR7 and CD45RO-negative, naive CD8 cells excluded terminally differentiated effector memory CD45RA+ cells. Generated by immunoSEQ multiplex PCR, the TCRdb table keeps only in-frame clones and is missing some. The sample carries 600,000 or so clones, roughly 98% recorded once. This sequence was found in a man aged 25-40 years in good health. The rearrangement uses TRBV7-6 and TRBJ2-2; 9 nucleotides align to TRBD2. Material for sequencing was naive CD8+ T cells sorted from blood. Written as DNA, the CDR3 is TGTGCCAGCAGCTTAGTTGGCGGGAGGGGCACCGGGGAGCTGTTTTTT. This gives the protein CASSLVGGRGTGELFF.